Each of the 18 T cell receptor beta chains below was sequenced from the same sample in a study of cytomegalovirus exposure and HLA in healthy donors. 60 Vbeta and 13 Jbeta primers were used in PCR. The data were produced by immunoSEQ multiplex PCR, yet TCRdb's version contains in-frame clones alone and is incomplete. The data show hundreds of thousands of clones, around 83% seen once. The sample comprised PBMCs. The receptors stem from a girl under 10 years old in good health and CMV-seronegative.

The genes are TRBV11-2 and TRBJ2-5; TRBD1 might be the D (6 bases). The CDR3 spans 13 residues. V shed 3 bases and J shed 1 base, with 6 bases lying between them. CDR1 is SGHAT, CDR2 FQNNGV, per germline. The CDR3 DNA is TGTGCCAGCAGCTTGGGGGCCCAAGAGACCCAGTACTTC. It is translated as CASSLGAQETQYF.

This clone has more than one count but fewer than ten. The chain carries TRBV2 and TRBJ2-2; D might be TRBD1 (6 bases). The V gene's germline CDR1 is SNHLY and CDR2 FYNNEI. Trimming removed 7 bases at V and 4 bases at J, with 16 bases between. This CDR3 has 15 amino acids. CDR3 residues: CASNSLPRGTGELFF. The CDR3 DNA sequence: TGTGCCAGCAATTCTTTGCCCAGGGGCACCGGGGAGCTGTTTTTT. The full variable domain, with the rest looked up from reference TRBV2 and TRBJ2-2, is EPEVTQTPSHQVTQMGQEVILRCVPISNHLYFYWYRQILGQKVEFLVSFYNNEISEKSEIFDDQFSVERPDGSNFTLKIRSTKLEDSAMYFCASNSLPRGTGELFFGEGSRLTVL.

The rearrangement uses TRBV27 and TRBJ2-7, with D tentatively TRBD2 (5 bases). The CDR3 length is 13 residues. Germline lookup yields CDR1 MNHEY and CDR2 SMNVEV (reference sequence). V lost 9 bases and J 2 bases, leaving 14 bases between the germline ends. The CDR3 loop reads CASSHTSTYEQYF. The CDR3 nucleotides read TGTGCCAGTTCCCATACTAGTACCTACGAGCAGTACTTC.

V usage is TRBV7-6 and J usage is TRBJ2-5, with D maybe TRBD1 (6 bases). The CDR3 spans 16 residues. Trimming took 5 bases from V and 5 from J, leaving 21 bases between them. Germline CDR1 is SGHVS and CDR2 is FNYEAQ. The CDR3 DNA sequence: TGTGCCAGCAGCAGAGGGGGACATCAAAGCGCGGAGACCCAGTACTTC. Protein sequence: CASSRGGHQSAETQYF.

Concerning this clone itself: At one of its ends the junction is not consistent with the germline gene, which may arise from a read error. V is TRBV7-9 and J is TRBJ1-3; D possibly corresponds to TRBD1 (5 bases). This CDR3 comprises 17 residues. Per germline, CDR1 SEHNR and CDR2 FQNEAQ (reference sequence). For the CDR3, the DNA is TGTTCCAGCAGCTTAGGGGCGGGGTCCTTCTCTGGAAACACCATATATTTT. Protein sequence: CSSSLGAGSFSGNTIYF.

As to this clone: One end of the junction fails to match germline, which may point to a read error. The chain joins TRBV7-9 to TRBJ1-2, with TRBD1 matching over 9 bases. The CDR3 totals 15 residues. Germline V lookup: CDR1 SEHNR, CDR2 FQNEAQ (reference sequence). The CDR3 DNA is TGTTCCAGCAGCTCCGGGACAGGGAAAGTCTATGGCTACACCTTC. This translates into CSSSSGTGKVYGYTF.

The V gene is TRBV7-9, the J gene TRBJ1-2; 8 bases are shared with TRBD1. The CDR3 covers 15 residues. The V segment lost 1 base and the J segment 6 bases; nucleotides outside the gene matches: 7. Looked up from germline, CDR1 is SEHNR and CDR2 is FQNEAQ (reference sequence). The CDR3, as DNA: TGTGCCAGCAGCTTAGACCCCAGGGGGCTGGATGGCTACACCTTC. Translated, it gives CASSLDPRGLDGYTF.

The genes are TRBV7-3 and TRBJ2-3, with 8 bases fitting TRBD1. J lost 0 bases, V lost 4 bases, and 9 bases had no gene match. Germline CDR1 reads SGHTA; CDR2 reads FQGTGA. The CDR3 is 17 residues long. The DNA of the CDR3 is TGTGCCAGCAGCTCAACGGACAGGGCACATAGCACAGATACGCAGTATTTT. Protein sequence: CASSSTDRAHSTDTQYF.

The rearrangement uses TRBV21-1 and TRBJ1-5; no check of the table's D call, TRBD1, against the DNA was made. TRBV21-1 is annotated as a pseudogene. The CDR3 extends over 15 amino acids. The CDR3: CASTQGKDSNQPQHF. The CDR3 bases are TGTGCCAGCACACAGGGTAAAGATAGCAATCAGCCCCAGCATTTT.

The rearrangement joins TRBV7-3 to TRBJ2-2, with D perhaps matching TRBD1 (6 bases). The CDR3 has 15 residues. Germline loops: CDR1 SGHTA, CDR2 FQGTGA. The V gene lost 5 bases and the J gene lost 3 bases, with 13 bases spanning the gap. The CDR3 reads CASSAGEADTGELFF. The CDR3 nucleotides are TGTGCCAGCAGCGCAGGGGAAGCCGACACCGGGGAGCTGTTTTTT.

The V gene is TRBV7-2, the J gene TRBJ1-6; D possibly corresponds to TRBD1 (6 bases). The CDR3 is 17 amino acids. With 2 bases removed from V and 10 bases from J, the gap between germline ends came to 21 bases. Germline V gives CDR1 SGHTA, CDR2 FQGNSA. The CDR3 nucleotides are TGTGCCAGCAGCTTAAAGGGTAGAAACAGGGCCAAGTCACCCCTCCACTTT. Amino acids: CASSLKGRNRAKSPLHF.

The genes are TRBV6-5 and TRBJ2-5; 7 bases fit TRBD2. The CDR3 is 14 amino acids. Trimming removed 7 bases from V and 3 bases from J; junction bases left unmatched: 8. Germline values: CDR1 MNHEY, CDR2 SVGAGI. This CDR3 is CASTQRGLKETQYF. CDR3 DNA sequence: TGTGCCAGCACTCAGCGGGGCTTAAAAGAGACCCAGTACTTC.

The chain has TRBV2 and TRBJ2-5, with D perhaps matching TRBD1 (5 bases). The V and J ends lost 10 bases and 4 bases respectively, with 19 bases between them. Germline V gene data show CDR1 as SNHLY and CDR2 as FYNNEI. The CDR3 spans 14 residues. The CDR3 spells CAIQPRGPLETQYF. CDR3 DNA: TGTGCCATCCAACCAAGGGGCCCGTTAGAGACCCAGTACTTC.

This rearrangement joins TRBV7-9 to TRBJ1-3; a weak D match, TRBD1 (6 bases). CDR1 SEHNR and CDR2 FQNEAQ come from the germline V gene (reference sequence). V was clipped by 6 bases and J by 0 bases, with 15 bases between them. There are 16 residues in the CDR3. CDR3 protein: CASSSAPGASGNTIYF. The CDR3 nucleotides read TGTGCCAGCAGTTCCGCCCCAGGGGCCTCTGGAAACACCATATATTTT.

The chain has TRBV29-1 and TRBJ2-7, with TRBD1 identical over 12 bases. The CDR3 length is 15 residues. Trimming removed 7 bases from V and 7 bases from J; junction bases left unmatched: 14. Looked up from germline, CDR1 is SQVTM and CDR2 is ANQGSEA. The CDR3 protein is CSATPGQGASGEQYF. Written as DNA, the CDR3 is TGCAGCGCGACCCCGGGACAGGGGGCTTCAGGAGAGCAGTACTTC.

CDR3 protein: CSARRRDGYTF. The CDR3 coding sequence is TGCAGTGCTAGACGGAGGGACGGCTACACCTTC. The chain joins TRBV20-1 to TRBJ1-2; D might be TRBD1 (5 bases). Trimming took off 2 bases at V and 8 bases at J, with 9 bases between the two ends. The CDR3 consists of 11 residues. Germline-derived CDR1 and CDR2 are DFQATT and SNEGSKA (reference sequence).

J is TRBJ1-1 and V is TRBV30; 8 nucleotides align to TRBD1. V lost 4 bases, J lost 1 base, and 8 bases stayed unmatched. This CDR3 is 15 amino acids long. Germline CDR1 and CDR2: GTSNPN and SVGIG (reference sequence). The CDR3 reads CAWTPGTGWNTEAFF. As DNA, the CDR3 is TGTGCCTGGACCCCAGGGACAGGATGGAACACTGAAGCTTTCTTT.

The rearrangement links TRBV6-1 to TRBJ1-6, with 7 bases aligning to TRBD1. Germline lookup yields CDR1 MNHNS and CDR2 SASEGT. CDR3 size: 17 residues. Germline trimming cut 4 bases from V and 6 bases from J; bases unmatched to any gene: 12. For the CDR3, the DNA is TGTGCCAGCAGTGGGTGGAAGGGGGCACCCCGTAATTCACCCCTCCACTTT. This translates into CASSGWKGAPRNSPLHF.